This T cell receptor beta chain is drawn from a study of cytomegalovirus exposure and HLA in healthy donors. The length of the CDR3 is 15 residues. The V gene end was trimmed by 5 bases and the J gene end by 6 bases; junction bases not matched to a gene: 6. The germline V gene has CDR1 KGHSH and CDR2 LQKENI. The PCR ran on 60 Vbeta and 13 Jbeta primers. This table comes from immunoSEQ multiplex PCR, and its TCRdb copy is limited to in-frame clones, with some not included. The sample yields 85,000 to 130,000 clones, roughly 80% seen once. The sequence derives from a man aged 40-49 years in good health and CMV-seronegative. The genes are TRBV18 and TRBJ1-5, with TRBD1 identical over 11 bases. Source material: PBMCs. The DNA for the CDR3 is TGTGCCAGCTCAGCCGGGACAGGGGGGATTCAGCCCCAGCATTTT. Translation: CASSAGTGGIQPQHF. The whole variable domain, filled in from reference TRBV18 and TRBJ1-5, reads NAGVMQNPRHLVRRRGQEARLRCSPMKGHSHVYWYRQLPEEGLKFMVYLQKENIIDESGMPKERFSAEFPKEGPSILRIQQVVRGDSAAYFCASSAGTGGIQPQHFGDGTRLSIL.